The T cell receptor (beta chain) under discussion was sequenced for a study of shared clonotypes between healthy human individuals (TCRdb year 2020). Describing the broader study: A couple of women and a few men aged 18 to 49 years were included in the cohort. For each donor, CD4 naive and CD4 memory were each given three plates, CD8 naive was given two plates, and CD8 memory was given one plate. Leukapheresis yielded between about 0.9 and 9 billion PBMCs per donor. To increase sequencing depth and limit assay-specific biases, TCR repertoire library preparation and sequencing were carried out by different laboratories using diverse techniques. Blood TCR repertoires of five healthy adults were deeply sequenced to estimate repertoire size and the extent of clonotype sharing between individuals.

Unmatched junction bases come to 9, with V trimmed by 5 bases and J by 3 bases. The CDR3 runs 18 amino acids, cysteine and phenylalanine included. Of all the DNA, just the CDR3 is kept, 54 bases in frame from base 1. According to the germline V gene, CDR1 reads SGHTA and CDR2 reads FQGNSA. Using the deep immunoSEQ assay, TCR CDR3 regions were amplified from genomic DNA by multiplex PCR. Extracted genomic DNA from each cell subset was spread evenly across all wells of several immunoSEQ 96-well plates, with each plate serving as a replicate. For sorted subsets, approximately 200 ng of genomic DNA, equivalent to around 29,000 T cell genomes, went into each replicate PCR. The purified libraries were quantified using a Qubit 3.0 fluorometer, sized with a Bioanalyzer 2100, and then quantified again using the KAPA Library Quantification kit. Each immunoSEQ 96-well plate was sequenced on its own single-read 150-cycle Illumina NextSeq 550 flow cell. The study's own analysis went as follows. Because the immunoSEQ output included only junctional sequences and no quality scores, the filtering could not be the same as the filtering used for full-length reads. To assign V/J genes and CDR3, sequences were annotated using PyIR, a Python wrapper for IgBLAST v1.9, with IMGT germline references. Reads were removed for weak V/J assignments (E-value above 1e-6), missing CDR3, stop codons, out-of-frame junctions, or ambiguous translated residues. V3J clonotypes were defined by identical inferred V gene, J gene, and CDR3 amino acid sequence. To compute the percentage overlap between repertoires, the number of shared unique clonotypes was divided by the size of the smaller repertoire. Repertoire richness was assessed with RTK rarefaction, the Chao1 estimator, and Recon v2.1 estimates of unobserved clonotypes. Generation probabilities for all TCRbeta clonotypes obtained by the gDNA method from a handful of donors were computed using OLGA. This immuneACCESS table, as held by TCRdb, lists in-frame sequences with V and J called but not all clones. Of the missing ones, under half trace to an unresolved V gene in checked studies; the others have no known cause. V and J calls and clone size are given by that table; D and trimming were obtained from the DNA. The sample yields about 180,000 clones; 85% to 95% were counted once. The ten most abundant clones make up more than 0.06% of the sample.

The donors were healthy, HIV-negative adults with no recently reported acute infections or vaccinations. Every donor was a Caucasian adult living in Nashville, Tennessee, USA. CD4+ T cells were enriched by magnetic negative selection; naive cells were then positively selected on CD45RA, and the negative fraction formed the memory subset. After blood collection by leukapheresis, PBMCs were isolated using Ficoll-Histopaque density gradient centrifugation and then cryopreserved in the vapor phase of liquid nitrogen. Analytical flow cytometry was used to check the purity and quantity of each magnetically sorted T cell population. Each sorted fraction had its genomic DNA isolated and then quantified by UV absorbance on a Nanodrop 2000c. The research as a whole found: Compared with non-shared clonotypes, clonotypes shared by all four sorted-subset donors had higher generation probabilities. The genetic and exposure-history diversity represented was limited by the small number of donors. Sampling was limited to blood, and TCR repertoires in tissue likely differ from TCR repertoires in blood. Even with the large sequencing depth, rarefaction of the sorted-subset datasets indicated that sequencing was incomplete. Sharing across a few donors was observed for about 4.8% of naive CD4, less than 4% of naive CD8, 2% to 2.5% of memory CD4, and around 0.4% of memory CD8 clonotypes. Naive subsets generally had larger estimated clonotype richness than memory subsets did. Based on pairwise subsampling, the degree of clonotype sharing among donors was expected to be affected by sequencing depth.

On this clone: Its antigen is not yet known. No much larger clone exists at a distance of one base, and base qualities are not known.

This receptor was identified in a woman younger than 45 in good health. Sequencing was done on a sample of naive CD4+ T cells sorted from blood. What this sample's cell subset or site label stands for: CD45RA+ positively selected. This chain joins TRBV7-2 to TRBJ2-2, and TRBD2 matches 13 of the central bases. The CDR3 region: CASSPRPGLAGYTGELFF. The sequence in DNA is TGTGCCAGCAGCCCCCGCCCGGGACTAGCGGGATACACCGGGGAGCTGTTTTTT.